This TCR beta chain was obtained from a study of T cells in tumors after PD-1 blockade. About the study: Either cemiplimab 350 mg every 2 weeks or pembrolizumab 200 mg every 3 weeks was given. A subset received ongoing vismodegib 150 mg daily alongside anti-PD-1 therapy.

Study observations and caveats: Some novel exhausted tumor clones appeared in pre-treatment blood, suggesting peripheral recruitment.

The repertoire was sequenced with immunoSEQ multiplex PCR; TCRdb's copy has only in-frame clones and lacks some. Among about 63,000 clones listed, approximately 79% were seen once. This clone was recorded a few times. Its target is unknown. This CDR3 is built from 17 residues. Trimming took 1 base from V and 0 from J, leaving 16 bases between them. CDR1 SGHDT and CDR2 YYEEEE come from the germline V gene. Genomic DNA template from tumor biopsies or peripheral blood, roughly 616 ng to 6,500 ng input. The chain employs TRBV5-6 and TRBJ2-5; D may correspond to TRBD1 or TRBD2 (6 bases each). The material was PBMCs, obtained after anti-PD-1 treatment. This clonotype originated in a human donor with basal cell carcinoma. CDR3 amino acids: CASSLRRTGTYQETQYF. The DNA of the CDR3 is TGTGCCAGCAGCTTGAGGAGAACAGGGACTTACCAAGAGACCCAGTACTTC.